This T cell receptor (beta chain) stems from a study of post-analysis software for immune sequencing data. This clonotype was seen only a few times. Unique molecular identifiers had been added to the TCR beta cDNA libraries. Via MiXCR, TCRdb re-called the PCR reads, giving one row per CDR3 protein. The data hold approximately 730,000 distinct CDR3 sequences, with more than 45% observed a single time. Sequencing was done on a sample of blood. The TCR sequence derives from a girl under 18 with multiple sclerosis.

CDR3 sequence: CASSTGPAETQYF. Written as DNA, the CDR3 is TGTGCCAGCAGCACCGGCCCAGCGGAGACCCAGTACTTC. This sequence joins TRBV6-5 and TRBJ2-5; D is undetermined. Between the trimmed V and J ends, which lost 6 bases and 5 bases, there was a span of 13 bases. The CDR3 runs to 13 residues. CDR1 is MNHEY, CDR2 SVGAGI, per germline.